This T cell receptor (beta chain) comes out of a study of T cells after yellow fever vaccination. Germline assignment: CDR1 SGHTA and CDR2 FQGNSA. This CDR3 region has 16 residues. V shed 0 bases, J shed 8 bases, and the junction held 6 bases outside the gene matches. A process of 5'RACE template switching, which added a universal primer site and UMIs, was used to make TCR cDNA. Each CDR3 protein gets one entry after TCRdb re-called the 5' RACE reads with MiXCR. The repertoire holds some 250,000 distinct CDR3 sequences, with less than 9% as singletons. Study-wide findings and caveats: One caveat is that FACS-sorted repertoires could contain abundant clonotypes contaminating from the bulk population. Subsequent to the booster, the majority of primary-vaccination clones reappeared (around 96% CD4, approximately 85% CD8). The secondary response was weaker but peaked faster, day 5 versus 15.

This clonotype was recorded a few times. Its antigen remains unknown. Sequences were derived from CD4+ T cells sorted from PBMCs, sampled 15 days after the yellow fever booster vaccination. The TCR was taken from a man aged 30 to 45 who received the YFV17D yellow fever vaccine. This chain connects TRBV7-2 to TRBJ2-1; 11 bases are shared with TRBD2. The chain's CDR3 is CASSLAVAGGIHEQFF. For the CDR3, the DNA is TGTGCCAGCAGCTTAGCGGTAGCGGGAGGGATCCATGAGCAGTTCTTC.